Listed below are T cell receptor beta chains from one sample, sequenced in a study of T cells after yellow fever vaccination. TCRdb independently ran MiXCR on the 5' RACE reads; one entry per CDR3 protein. Of about 360,000 distinct CDR3 sequences listed, 6.2% are singletons. The sequenced sample was PBMCs, obtained 5 days after the yellow fever booster vaccination. The receptors were gathered from a man aged 25 to 40 who received the YFV17D yellow fever vaccine. The CDR3 runs from the conserved cysteine through the conserved F or W. Fields, in order: D gene, J gene, clone size, V gene, CDR3 protein, CDR3 DNA. A D gene is named only where the DNA matches it firmly. Not all rows give a size; the values are once, few, many and, for expanded clones, a class.

>.|TRBJ2-2|.|TRBV5-6
CAGSFVGTGELFF
TGTGCCGGCAGCTTTGTGGGGACCGGGGAGCTGTTTTTT
>TRBD2|TRBJ2-3|.|TRBV10-3
CAISEPRETQYF
TGTGCCATCAGTGAGCCGCGGGAGACGCAGTATTTT
>.|TRBJ2-3|few|TRBV29-1
CSVEQVDTQYF
TGCAGCGTCGAACAGGTAGATACGCAGTATTTT
>TRBD2|TRBJ2-7|many|TRBV18
CASSQSGSYEQYF
TGTGCCAGCTCCCAAAGCGGGAGTTACGAGCAGTACTTC
>TRBD1|TRBJ1-1|.|TRBV20-1
CSAKRGTVAEAFF
TGCAGTGCTAAACGGGGGACAGTCGCTGAAGCTTTCTTT
>.|TRBJ2-1|few|TRBV9
CASSVATITGLNEQFF
TGTGCCAGCAGCGTAGCTACAATTACCGGGTTGAATGAGCAGTTCTTC
>.|TRBJ2-3|.|TRBV20-1
CSALPLTSGRDTQYF
TGCAGTGCTTTGCCCCTCACGTCCGGGAGAGATACGCAGTATTTT
>.|TRBJ2-5|.|TRBV5-6
CASSFTGAEQTQYF
TGTGCCAGCAGCTTCACGGGGGCGGAACAGACCCAGTACTTC
>.|TRBJ1-2|few|TRBV12-3/TRBV12-4
CASSLQHDRNYGYTF
TGTGCCAGCAGTTTACAGCACGACCGAAACTATGGCTACACCTTC
>TRBD2|TRBJ2-7|.|TRBV4-3
CASSRIAGAKYEQYF
TGCGCCAGCAGCCGTATAGCGGGAGCAAAATACGAGCAGTACTTC
>.|TRBJ2-1|few|TRBV7-2
CASSQNSHNEQFF
TGTGCCAGCAGCCAAAATTCCCACAATGAGCAGTTCTTC